This T cell receptor (beta chain) originates from a study of T cells in localized non-small cell lung cancer. The germline V gene has CDR1 SGHNT and CDR2 YENEEA. This CDR3 has 14 residues. The germline V and J ends were trimmed by 10 bases and 8 bases, with 21 bases remaining between them. Libraries were prepared by immunoSEQ multiplex PCR; TCRdb keeps only in-frame clonotypes and omits some of them. This sample has roughly 86,000 clones, with just under 85% found just once. The sequencing here drew on peripheral blood, taken before any cancer treatment. This clonotype was sampled from a man between 40 and 69 years old with stage I lung adenocarcinoma. The chain uses TRBV11-3 and TRBJ2-1; a possible D gene is TRBD1 (6 bases). CDR3 sequence reads: CATARGGAGDEQFF. CDR3 nucleotide sequence: TGTGCCACCGCCAGGGGTGGGGCCGGAGATGAGCAGTTCTTC.